The 29 T cell receptor beta chains below were found in one sample sequenced in a study of blood T cell repertoires in COVID-19. The repertoire was sequenced with immunoSEQ multiplex PCR; TCRdb's copy has only in-frame clones and lacks some. Of a few hundred thousand clones listed, 75% to 85% are singletons. The sequenced sample consisted of peripheral blood. All receptors derive from a woman aged 40-49 years who had recovered from COVID-19.

This chain links TRBV2 with TRBJ1-1; TRBD1 is a possible D gene (6 bases). Germline V gene sequence: CDR1 SNHLY, CDR2 FYNNEI. Trimming took 2 bases from V and 0 from J, leaving 7 bases between them. The CDR3 is made up of 14 amino acids. CDR3 coding DNA: TGTGCCAGCAGTGAACAGGGGATGAACACTGAAGCTTTCTTT. This codes for CASSEQGMNTEAFF.

The J gene is TRBJ1-2, the V gene TRBV29-1; no definite D call. Germline V gene lookup returns CDR1 SQVTM and CDR2 ANQGSEA. The V end was cut by 5 bases, the J end by 0 bases, with 13 bases between. The length of the CDR3 is 14 residues. In DNA form, the CDR3 reads TGCAGCGTTCGGCTGGGCCTCGCTAACTATGGCTACACCTTC. Its protein product is CSVRLGLANYGYTF.

This clone appeared a few times. This chain uses TRBV5-4 with TRBJ1-2; the D is unclear. This CDR3 contains 12 residues. V was shortened by 4 bases and J by 4 bases, with 8 bases between the two germline ends. Germline V lookup: CDR1 SGHNT, CDR2 YYREEE (reference sequence). The CDR3 loop reads CASSPESYGYTF. CDR3 DNA sequence: TGTGCCAGCAGCCCGGAGAGCTATGGCTACACCTTC.

The chain couples TRBV27 to TRBJ2-1; D unclear. CDR1 and CDR2 (germline): MNHEY, SMNVEV (reference sequence). V shed 6 bases and J shed 14 bases, with 17 bases lying between them. This CDR3 is built from 12 residues. The DNA of the CDR3 is TGTGCCAGCAGCCTTCTATTTCAACCCAAGTTCTTC. Residues: CASSLLFQPKFF.

This clone was found once. V and J are TRBV28 and TRBJ1-5; D might be TRBD1 (5 bases). With 3 bases removed from V and 0 bases from J, the gap between germline ends came to 12 bases. Germline loops: CDR1 MDHEN, CDR2 SYDVKM. CDR3 length: 16 residues. The DNA for the CDR3 is TGTGCCAGCAGTTTGGTCTCAGGGAATAGCAATCAGCCCCAGCATTTT. As protein: CASSLVSGNSNQPQHF.

The genes are TRBV6-5 and TRBJ2-5, with a weak D call TRBD2 (5 bases). V dropped 2 bases and J dropped 2 bases, with 9 bases sitting between them. This CDR3 contains 14 residues. Germline lookup yields CDR1 MNHEY and CDR2 SVGAGI. For the CDR3, the DNA is TGTGCCAGCAGTTACACGACGGGACAAGAGACCCAGTACTTC. It codes for CASSYTTGQETQYF.

The gene calls are TRBV10-3 and TRBJ2-3, with 9 bases lining up with TRBD1. The CDR3 loop spans 14 amino acids. CDR1 and CDR2 (germline): ENHRY, SYGVKD. V lost 6 bases and J lost 2; bases outside the gene matches: 3. CDR3 nucleotides: TGTGCCATCAGGGGACAGGGTGACACAGATACGCAGTATTTT. Translated: CAIRGQGDTDTQYF.

This clone occurred a few times. V usage is TRBV12-3 or TRBV12-4 and J usage is TRBJ1-2, with D unresolved. The CDR3 has 13 residues. Trimming shortened V by 3 bases and J by 5 bases, and 10 bases separated the two germline ends. The CDR3 DNA reads TGTGCCAGCAGTTTTCTACAGAGTTATGGCTACACCTTC. The encoded protein is CASSFLQSYGYTF.

The V and J genes are TRBV19 and TRBJ1-1; D unresolved. The CDR3 has 14 residues. Per the germline V gene, CDR1 is LNHDA and CDR2 is SQIVND (reference sequence). The V gene lost 6 bases and the J gene lost 4 bases, with 15 bases spanning the gap. CDR3 in DNA: TGTGCCAGTAGATTTACTCTCGCGGGCACTGAAGCTTTCTTT. Translating it yields CASRFTLAGTEAFF.

The genes are TRBV24-1 and TRBJ2-5; 8 bases agree with TRBD2. This CDR3 region has 14 residues. The ends lost 2 bases at V and 4 bases at J; junction bases unmatched: 2. Germline CDR1 reads KGHDR; CDR2 reads SFDVKD. The CDR3 loop reads CATSDSGLAETQYF. Written as DNA, the CDR3 is TGTGCCACCAGTGATTCAGGACTAGCAGAGACCCAGTACTTC.

The gene calls are TRBV27 and TRBJ1-2; D call uncertain. The CDR3 covers 11 residues. CDR1 and CDR2 (germline): MNHEY, SMNVEV (reference sequence). Trimming took off 5 bases at V and 8 bases at J, with 9 bases between the two ends. The CDR3 here is CASSTTEGYTF. CDR3 in DNA: TGTGCCAGCAGTACGACGGAGGGCTACACCTTC.

This chain links TRBV5-4 with TRBJ2-2; D gene unclear. Trimming stripped 6 bases from V and 5 bases from J, with 8 bases between. Germline V lookup: CDR1 SGHNT, CDR2 YYREEE (reference sequence). The CDR3 length is 12 residues. The CDR3 bases are TGTGCCAGCAAACAGCTGACCGGGGAGCTGTTTTTT. This codes for CASKQLTGELFF. Complete variable domain (other parts from reference TRBV5-4 and TRBJ2-2): ETGVTQSPTHLIKTRGQQVTLRCSSQSGHNTVSWYQQALGQGPQFIFQYYREEENGRGNFPPRFSGLQFPNYSSELNVNALELDDSALYLCASKQLTGELFFGEGSRLTVL.

The V call is TRBV28, the J call TRBJ2-7; D call uncertain. With 4 bases removed from V and 6 bases from J, the gap between germline ends came to 4 bases. CDR1 MDHEN and CDR2 SYDVKM come from the germline V gene. The CDR3 is 10 residues long. The CDR3 DNA reads TGTGCCAGCAGTTCTATCGAGCAGTACTTC. Translated: CASSSIEQYF.

The chain links TRBV5-4 to TRBJ2-6; D gene ambiguous. The germline CDR1 and CDR2 sequences are SGHNT and YYREEE (reference sequence). This CDR3 is built from 16 residues. V shed 0 bases and J shed 0 bases, with 7 bases lying between them. CDR3 loop: CASSLGGFSGANVLTF. In DNA form, the CDR3 reads TGTGCCAGCAGCTTGGGTGGCTTCTCTGGGGCCAACGTCCTGACTTTC.

V and J are TRBV2 and TRBJ1-1; 9 nucleotides line up with TRBD1. Germline assignment: CDR1 SNHLY and CDR2 FYNNEI. J gave up 1 base and V 7 bases, and 10 bases lay outside the gene matches. CDR3 length: 16 amino acids. The CDR3 protein is CASNEFPGQGNTEAFF. As DNA, the CDR3 is TGTGCCAGCAACGAGTTTCCGGGACAGGGGAACACTGAAGCTTTCTTT.

Concerning this clone itself: The sample contains more than one DNA sequence encoding this CDR3. The V and J genes are TRBV6-5 and TRBJ2-2, with D hard to call. The germline V gene has CDR1 MNHEY and CDR2 SVGAGI. The CDR3 loop spans 14 amino acids. With 0 bases removed from V and 5 bases from J, the gap between germline ends came to 7 bases. CDR3: CASSYSRRTGELFF. The DNA of the CDR3 is TGTGCCAGCAGTTACTCAAGGAGAACCGGGGAGCTGTTTTTT.

The V call is TRBV12-3 or TRBV12-4, the J call TRBJ2-5; D is perhaps TRBD1 (6 bases). The CDR3 spans 13 residues. Trimming took 6 bases from V and 3 from J, leaving 11 bases between them. The CDR3 reads CASSYGQKETQYF. The CDR3 DNA is TGTGCCAGCAGCTACGGACAGAAAGAGACCCAGTACTTC.

This sequence joins TRBV6-2 or TRBV6-3 and TRBJ2-1; D perhaps matches TRBD2 (6 bases). Looked up from germline, CDR1 is MNHEY and CDR2 is SVGEGT. Trimming left V 0 bases short and J 6 bases short, with 9 bases between. CDR3 length equals 14 residues. Here the CDR3 DNA reads TGTGCCAGCAGTTACTCCCGACTAGTCAATGAGCAGTTCTTC. Its translation is CASSYSRLVNEQFF.

The genes are TRBV6-5 and TRBJ1-1; D gene ambiguous. Looked up from germline, CDR1 is MNHEY and CDR2 is SVGAGI. Trimming took 0 bases from V and 3 from J, leaving 8 bases between them. This CDR3 has 14 residues. This CDR3 reads CASSYSGTYTEAFF. The CDR3 region has the DNA TGTGCCAGCAGTTACTCGGGCACTTACACTGAAGCTTTCTTT.

The chain carries TRBV28 and TRBJ2-5, with 7 bases matching TRBD1. There are 14 residues in the CDR3. Germline V gene sequence: CDR1 MDHEN, CDR2 SYDVKM. Germline trimming cut 3 bases from V and 5 bases from J; bases unmatched to any gene: 6. The CDR3 DNA reads as TGTGCCAGCAGTTTCTACAGGGGAGAGGAGACCCAGTACTTC. It encodes CASSFYRGEETQYF.

This clone has a handful of counts. V usage is TRBV6-5 and J usage is TRBJ1-1, with 8 nucleotides matching TRBD1. This CDR3 region has 15 residues. V lost 5 bases and J lost 1; bases outside the gene matches: 6. The V gene's germline CDR1 is MNHEY and CDR2 SVGAGI. The CDR3 is CASSRQGWANTEAFF. CDR3 sequence (DNA): TGTGCCAGCAGTCGACAGGGGTGGGCGAACACTGAAGCTTTCTTT.

This rearrangement joins TRBV11-2 to TRBJ2-5; TRBD2 agrees at 8 bases. Germline assignment: CDR1 SGHAT and CDR2 FQNNGV. This CDR3 contains 16 residues. V dropped 5 bases and J dropped 5; count of bases not matched to a gene: 13. Written as DNA, the CDR3 is TGTGCCAGCAGCCCCCGGTCCGGGGGGGCATGGGAGACCCAGTACTTC. Translated, it gives CASSPRSGGAWETQYF.

V and J are TRBV5-1 and TRBJ2-7; 8 positions agree with TRBD1. With 0 bases clipped from V and 7 bases from J, the junction kept 9 bases outside the gene matches. The CDR3 runs to 15 residues. Germline V gene lookup returns CDR1 SGHRS and CDR2 YFSETQ. CDR3: CASSLDGQGNGEQYF. CDR3 bases: TGCGCCAGCAGCTTGGACGGACAGGGCAACGGGGAGCAGTACTTC.

The V and J genes are TRBV20-1 and TRBJ2-3; 9 nucleotides match TRBD2. The germline V gene encodes CDR1 DFQATT and CDR2 SNEGSKA (reference sequence). V trimming: 3 bases; J trimming: 1 base; junction bases outside the gene matches: 5. The CDR3 has 15 amino acids. CDR3 sequence reads: CSASELAGRTDTQYF. Written as DNA, the CDR3 is TGCAGTGCTAGTGAGCTAGCGGGGCGCACAGATACGCAGTATTTT.

The rearrangement links TRBV30 to TRBJ2-1; 9 nucleotides align to TRBD2. Per the germline V gene, CDR1 is GTSNPN and CDR2 is SVGIG (reference sequence). The CDR3 is made up of 14 amino acids. The V and J ends lost 3 bases and 8 bases, in that order; junction bases with no gene match: 8. The CDR3 spells CAWSWRGGLYEQFF. The DNA for the CDR3 is TGTGCCTGGAGCTGGCGGGGGGGCCTTTATGAGCAGTTCTTC.

This clone was detected only once. The rearrangement uses TRBV19 and TRBJ2-3; TRBD2 aligns across 7 bases. Germline values: CDR1 LNHDA, CDR2 SQIVND (reference sequence). CDR3 length: 14 residues. J lost 2 bases, V lost 5 bases, and 4 bases had no gene match. CDR3 region: CASSQGGATDTQYF. CDR3 nucleotide sequence: TGTGCCAGTAGTCAGGGAGGGGCCACAGATACGCAGTATTTT.

This chain joins TRBV4-1 and TRBJ1-2; D remains ambiguous. The V gene's germline CDR1 is MGHRA and CDR2 YSYEKL. Trimming stripped 1 base from V and 4 bases from J, with 13 bases between. This CDR3 is built from 15 residues. This CDR3 reads CASSQVGTAGYGYTF. CDR3 nucleotide sequence: TGCGCCAGCAGCCAAGTTGGTACGGCGGGCTATGGCTACACCTTC.

The chain combines TRBV7-2 with TRBJ2-7; 11 nucleotides match TRBD2. The V segment lost 5 bases and the J segment 9 bases; nucleotides outside the gene matches: 6. Per the germline V gene, CDR1 is SGHTA and CDR2 is FQGNSA. CDR3 size: 13 residues. The CDR3 coding sequence is TGTGCCAGCAGCCCCCAACTAGCGGGGGCGCAGTACTTC. This gives the protein CASSPQLAGAQYF.

V usage is TRBV12-1 and J usage is TRBJ2-3; no check of the table's D call, TRBD1, against the DNA was made. TRBV12-1 constitutes a pseudogene. This CDR3 region has 16 residues. The CDR3 DNA reads as TGTGCCAGCAGCTTTGCAGGCGGCAGGGGGACAGATACGCAGTATTTT. This sequence encodes CASSFAGGRGTDTQYF.